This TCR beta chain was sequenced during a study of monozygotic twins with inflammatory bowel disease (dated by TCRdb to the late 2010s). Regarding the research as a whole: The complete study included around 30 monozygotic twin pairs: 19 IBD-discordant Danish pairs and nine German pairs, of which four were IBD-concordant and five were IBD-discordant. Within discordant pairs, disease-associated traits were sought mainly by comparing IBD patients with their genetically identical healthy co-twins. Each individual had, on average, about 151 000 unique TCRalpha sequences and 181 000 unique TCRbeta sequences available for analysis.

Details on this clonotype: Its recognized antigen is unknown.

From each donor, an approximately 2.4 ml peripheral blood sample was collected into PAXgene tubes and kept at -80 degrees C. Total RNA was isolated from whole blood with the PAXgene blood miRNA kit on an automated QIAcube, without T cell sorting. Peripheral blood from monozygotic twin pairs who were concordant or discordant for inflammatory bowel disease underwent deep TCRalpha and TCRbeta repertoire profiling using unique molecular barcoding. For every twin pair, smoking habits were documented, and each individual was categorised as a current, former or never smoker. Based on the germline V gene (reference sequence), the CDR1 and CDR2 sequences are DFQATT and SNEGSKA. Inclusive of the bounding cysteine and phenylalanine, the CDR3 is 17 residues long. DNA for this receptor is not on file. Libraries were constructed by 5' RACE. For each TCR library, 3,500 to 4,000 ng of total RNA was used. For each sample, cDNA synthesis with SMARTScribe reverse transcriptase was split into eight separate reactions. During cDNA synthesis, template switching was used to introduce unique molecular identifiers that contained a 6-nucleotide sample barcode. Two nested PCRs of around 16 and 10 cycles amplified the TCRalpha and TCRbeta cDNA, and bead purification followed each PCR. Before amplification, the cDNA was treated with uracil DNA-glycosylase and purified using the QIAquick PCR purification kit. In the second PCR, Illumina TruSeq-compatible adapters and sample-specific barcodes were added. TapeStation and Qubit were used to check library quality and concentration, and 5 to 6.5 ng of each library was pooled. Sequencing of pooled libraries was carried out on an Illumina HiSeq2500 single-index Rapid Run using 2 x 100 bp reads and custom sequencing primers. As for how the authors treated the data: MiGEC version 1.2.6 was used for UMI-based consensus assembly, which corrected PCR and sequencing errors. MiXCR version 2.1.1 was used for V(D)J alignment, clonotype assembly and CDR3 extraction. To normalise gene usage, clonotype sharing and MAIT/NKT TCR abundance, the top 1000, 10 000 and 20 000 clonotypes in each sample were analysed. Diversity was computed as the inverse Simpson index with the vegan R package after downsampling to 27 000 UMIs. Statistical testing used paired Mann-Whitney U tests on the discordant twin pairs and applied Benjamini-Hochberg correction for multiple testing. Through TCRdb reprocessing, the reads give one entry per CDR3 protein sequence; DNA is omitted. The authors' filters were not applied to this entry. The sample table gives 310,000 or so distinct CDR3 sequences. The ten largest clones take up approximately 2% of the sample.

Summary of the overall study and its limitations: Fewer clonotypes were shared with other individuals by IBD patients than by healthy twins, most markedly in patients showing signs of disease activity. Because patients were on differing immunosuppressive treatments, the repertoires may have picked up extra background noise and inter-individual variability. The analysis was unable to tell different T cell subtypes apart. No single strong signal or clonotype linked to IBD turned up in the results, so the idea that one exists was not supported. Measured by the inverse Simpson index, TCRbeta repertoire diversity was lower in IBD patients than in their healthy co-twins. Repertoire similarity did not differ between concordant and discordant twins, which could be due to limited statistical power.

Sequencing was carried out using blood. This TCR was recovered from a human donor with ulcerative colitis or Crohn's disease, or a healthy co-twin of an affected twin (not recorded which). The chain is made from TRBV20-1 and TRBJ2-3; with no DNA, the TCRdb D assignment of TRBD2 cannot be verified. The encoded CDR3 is CSASGASGGVHTDTQYF.